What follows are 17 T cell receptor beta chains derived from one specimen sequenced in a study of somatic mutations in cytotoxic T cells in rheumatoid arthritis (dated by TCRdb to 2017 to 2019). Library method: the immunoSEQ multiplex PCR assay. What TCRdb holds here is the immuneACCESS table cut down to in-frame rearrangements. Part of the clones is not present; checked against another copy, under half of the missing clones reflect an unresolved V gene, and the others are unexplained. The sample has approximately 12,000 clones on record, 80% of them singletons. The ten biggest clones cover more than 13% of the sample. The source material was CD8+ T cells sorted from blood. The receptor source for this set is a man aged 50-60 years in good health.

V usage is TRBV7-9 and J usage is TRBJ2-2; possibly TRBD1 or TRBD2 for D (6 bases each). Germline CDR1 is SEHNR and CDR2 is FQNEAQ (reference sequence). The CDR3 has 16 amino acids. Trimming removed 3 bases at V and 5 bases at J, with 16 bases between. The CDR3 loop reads CASSFHVGGLTGELFF. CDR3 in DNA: TGTGCCAGCAGCTTTCATGTGGGGGGCTTAACCGGGGAGCTGTTTTTT.

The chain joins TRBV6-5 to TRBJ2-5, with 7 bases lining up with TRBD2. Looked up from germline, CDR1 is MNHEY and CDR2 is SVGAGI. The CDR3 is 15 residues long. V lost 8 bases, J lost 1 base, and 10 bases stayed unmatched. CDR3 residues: CASGQTSGIQETQYF. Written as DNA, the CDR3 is TGTGCCAGCGGCCAAACCAGCGGGATCCAAGAGACCCAGTACTTC.

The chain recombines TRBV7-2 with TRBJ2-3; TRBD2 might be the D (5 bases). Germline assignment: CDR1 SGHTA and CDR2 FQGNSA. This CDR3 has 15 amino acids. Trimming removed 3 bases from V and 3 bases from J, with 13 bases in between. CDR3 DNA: TGTGCCAGCAGCTTGGATCGGACTTATACAGATACGCAGTATTTT. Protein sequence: CASSLDRTYTDTQYF.

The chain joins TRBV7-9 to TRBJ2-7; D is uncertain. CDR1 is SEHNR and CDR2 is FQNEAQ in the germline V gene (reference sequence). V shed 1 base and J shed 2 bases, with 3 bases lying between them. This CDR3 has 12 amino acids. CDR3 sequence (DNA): TGTGCCAGCAGCTTAGAACCCTACGAGCAGTACTTC. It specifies CASSLEPYEQYF. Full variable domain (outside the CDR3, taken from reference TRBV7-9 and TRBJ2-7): DTGVSQNPRHKITKRGQNVTFRCDPISEHNRLYWYRQTLGQGPEFLTYFQNEAQLEKSRLLSDRFSAERPKGSFSTLEIQRTEQGDSAMYLCASSLEPYEQYFGPGTRLTVT.

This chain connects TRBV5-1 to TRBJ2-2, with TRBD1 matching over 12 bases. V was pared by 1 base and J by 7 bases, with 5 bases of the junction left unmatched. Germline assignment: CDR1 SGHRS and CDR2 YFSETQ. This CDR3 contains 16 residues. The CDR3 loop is CASSLPGQGANGELFF. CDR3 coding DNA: TGCGCCAGCAGCTTGCCGGGACAGGGGGCGAACGGGGAGCTGTTTTTT.

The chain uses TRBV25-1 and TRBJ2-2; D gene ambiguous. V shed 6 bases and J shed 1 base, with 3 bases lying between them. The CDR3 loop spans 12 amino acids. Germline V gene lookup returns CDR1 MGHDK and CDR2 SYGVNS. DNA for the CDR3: TGTGCCAGCAGGGGGAACACCGGGGAGCTGTTTTTT. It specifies CASRGNTGELFF.

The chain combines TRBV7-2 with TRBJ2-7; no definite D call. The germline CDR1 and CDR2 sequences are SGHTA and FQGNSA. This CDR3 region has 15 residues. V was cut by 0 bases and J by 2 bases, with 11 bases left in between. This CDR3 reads CASSLAGQYPYEQYF. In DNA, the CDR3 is TGTGCCAGCAGCTTAGCCGGGCAGTACCCCTACGAGCAGTACTTC. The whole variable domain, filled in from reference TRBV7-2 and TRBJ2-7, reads GAGVSQSPSNKVTEKGKDVELRCDPISGHTALYWYRQSLGQGLEFLIYFQGNSAPDKSGLPSDRFSAERTGGSVSTLTIQRTQQEDSAVYLCASSLAGQYPYEQYFGPGTRLTVT.

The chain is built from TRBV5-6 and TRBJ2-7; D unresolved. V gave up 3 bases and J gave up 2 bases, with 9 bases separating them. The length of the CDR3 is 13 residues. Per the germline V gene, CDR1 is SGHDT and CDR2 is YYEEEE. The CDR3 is CASSWADPYEQYF. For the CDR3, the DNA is TGTGCCAGCAGCTGGGCAGACCCCTACGAGCAGTACTTC. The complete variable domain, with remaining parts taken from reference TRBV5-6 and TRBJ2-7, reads DAGVTQSPTHLIKTRGQQVTLRCSPKSGHDTVSWYQQALGQGPQFIFQYYEEEERQRGNFPDRFSGHQFPNYSSELNVNALLLGDSALYLCASSWADPYEQYFGPGTRLTVT.

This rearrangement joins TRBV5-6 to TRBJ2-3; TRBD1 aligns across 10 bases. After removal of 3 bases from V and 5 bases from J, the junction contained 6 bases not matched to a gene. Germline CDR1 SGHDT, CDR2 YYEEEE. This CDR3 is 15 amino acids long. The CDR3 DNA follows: TGTGCCAGCAGCTCGGACAGGGGGGCTGGAGATACGCAGTATTTT. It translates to CASSSDRGAGDTQYF.

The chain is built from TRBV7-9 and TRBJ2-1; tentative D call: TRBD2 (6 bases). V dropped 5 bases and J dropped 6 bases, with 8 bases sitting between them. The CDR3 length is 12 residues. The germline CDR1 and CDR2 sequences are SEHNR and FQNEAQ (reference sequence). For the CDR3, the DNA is TGTGCCAGCAGCCCGACTAGCAATGAGCAGTTCTTC. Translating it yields CASSPTSNEQFF.

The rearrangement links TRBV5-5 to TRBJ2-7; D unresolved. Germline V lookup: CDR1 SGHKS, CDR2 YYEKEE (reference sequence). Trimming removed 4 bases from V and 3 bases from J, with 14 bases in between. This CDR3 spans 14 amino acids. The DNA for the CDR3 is TGTGCCAGCAGCAGATCGACGGGCAACTACGAGCAGTACGTC. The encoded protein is CASSRSTGNYEQYV.

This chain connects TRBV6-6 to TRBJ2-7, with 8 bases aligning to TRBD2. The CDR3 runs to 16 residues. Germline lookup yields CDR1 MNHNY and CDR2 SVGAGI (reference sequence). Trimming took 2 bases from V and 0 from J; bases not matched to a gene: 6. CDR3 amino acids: CASSYLTSESSYEQYF. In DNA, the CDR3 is TGTGCCAGCAGTTACCTGACTAGCGAAAGCTCCTACGAGCAGTACTTC.

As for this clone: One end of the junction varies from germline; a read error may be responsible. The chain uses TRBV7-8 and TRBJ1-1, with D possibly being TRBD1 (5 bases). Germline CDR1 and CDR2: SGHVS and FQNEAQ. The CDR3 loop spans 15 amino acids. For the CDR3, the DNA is TGTACCAGCAGCTTAAGTACAGCGGGACACACTGAAGCTTTCTTT. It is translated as CTSSLSTAGHTEAFF.

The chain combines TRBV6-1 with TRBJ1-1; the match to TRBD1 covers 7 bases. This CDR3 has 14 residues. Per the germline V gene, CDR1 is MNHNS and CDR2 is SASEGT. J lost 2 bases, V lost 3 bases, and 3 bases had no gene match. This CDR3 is CASSERQGNTEAFF. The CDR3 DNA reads TGTGCCAGCAGTGAGAGACAGGGTAACACTGAAGCTTTCTTT.

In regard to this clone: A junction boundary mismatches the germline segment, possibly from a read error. The CDR3 is CASRQGPGELFF. CDR3 bases: TGTGCTAGCAGGCAAGGTCCCGGGGAGCTGTTTTTT. The chain uses TRBV7-7 and TRBJ2-2; unclear D gene. The CDR3 length is 12 residues. CDR1 is SSHAT, CDR2 FNYEAQ, per germline (reference sequence).

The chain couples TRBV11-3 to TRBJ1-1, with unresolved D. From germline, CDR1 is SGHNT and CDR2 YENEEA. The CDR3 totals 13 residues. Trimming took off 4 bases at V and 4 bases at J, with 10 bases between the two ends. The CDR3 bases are TGTGCCAGCAGCTATAAGGTGGGCACTGAAGCTTTCTTT. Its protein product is CASSYKVGTEAFF. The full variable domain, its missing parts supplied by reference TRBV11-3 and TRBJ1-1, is EAGVVQSPRYKIIEKKQPVAFWCNPISGHNTLYWYLQNLGQGPELLIRYENEEAVDDSQLPKDRFSAERLKGVDSTLKIQPAELGDSAVYLCASSYKVGTEAFFGQGTRLTVV.

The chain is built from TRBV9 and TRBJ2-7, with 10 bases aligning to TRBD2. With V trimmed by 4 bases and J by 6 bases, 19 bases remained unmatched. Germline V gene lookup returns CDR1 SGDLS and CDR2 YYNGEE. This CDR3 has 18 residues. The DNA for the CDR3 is TGTGCCAGCAGCCGCGTAGGGGAACTAGCGGGATATATAGGCGAGCAGTACTTC. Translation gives CASSRVGELAGYIGEQYF.